The 23 T cell receptor beta chains reported below all come from one sample, sequenced in a study of shared clonotypes between healthy human individuals. Assay used: immunoSEQ multiplex PCR; TCRdb lists only in-frame clones, some missing. The sample consists of about 2,200,000 clones, under 95% of them appearing once. CD45RO-negative, CCR7-positively selected cells formed the naive CD8 fraction, excluding terminally differentiated effector memory CD45RA+ cells. The material sequenced was naive CD8+ T cells from PBMCs. The receptors here all came from a man aged 18-30 years in good health. Some clones in this sample may be carry-over from other donors' samples.

The CDR3 spells CASSWEEGDPWLNTEAFF. The DNA of the CDR3 is TGCGCCAGCAGCTGGGAGGAGGGGGACCCTTGGCTGAACACTGAAGCTTTCTTT. This chain uses TRBV5-1 with TRBJ1-1; possibly TRBD1 for D (6 bases). The V end was cut by 3 bases, the J end by 0 bases, with 21 bases between. The CDR3 is made up of 18 amino acids. CDR1 and CDR2 (germline): SGHRS, YFSETQ.

V is TRBV7-9 and J is TRBJ2-5, with D tentatively TRBD1 (6 bases). In germline, CDR1 is SEHNR, CDR2 FQNEAQ (reference sequence). The CDR3 loop spans 15 amino acids. The V gene lost 1 base and the J gene lost 9 bases, with 18 bases spanning the gap. DNA for the CDR3: TGTGCCAGCAGCTTAGGGGGGCGGCCCTTGGGAGCCCAGTACTTC. This sequence encodes CASSLGGRPLGAQYF.

The chain links TRBV28 to TRBJ1-3, with TRBD1 as a possible D gene (5 bases). The V end was cut by 6 bases, the J end by 0 bases, with 18 bases between. Germline lookup yields CDR1 MDHEN and CDR2 SYDVKM. There are 17 residues in the CDR3. The CDR3 DNA is TGTGCCAGCAGCCTTGAGATTCCAGGGTCCTCTGGAAACACCATATATTTT. Protein: CASSLEIPGSSGNTIYF.

The genes are TRBV4-1 and TRBJ1-1, with D possibly TRBD1 on 6 matching bases. Germline-derived CDR1 and CDR2 are MGHRA and YSYEKL. The length of the CDR3 is 16 residues. V lost 2 bases to trimming and J lost 0 bases, with 13 bases between them. DNA of the CDR3: TGCGCCAGCAGCCAATCTTGGGGGCTTTTGAACACTGAAGCTTTCTTT. This sequence encodes CASSQSWGLLNTEAFF.

The rearrangement links TRBV4-1 to TRBJ2-6; D might be TRBD2 (5 bases). V was pared by 1 base and J by 2 bases, with 24 bases between. The length of the CDR3 is 21 residues. The germline CDR1 and CDR2 sequences are MGHRA and YSYEKL. The CDR3 DNA reads as TGCGCCAGCAGCCAAGTTTTTGTCAAGCCCGCGGGCGAACCTGGGGCCAACGTCCTGACTTTC. Its protein product is CASSQVFVKPAGEPGANVLTF.

The V and J genes are TRBV19 and TRBJ2-7; 8 bases fit TRBD2. The germline V gene has CDR1 LNHDA and CDR2 SQIVND (reference sequence). The CDR3 length is 14 residues. The V segment lost 6 bases and the J segment 5 bases; nucleotides outside the gene matches: 9. CDR3 amino acids: CASSPGLVIHEQYF. CDR3 coding DNA: TGTGCCAGTAGCCCGGGACTAGTCATCCACGAGCAGTACTTC.

This rearrangement joins TRBV7-9 to TRBJ1-1; D is ambiguous. Trimming left V 7 bases short and J 4 bases short, with 13 bases between. The CDR3 spans 13 residues. Germline-derived CDR1 and CDR2 are SEHNR and FQNEAQ (reference sequence). As DNA, the CDR3 is TGTGCCAGCACCCCGGATGGGCGCACTGAAGCTTTCTTT. This encodes CASTPDGRTEAFF.

This clone was seen a single time. This chain joins TRBV28 and TRBJ2-3; 13 nucleotides match TRBD2. The CDR3 runs to 14 residues. Losses at the gene ends were 8 bases for V and 4 bases for J; bases not matched to a gene: 3. Germline V CDR1 and CDR2: MDHEN, SYDVKM. The CDR3 DNA is TGTGCCAGCGGACTAGCGGGAGTTGCAGATACGCAGTATTTT. Translating gives CASGLAGVADTQYF. The full variable domain, completed using reference TRBV28 and TRBJ2-3, is DVKVTQSSRYLVKRTGEKVFLECVQDMDHENMFWYRQDPGLGLRLIYFSYDVKMKEKGDIPEGYSVSREKKERFSLILESASTNQTSMYLCASGLAGVADTQYFGPGTRLTVL.

This chain links TRBV7-6 with TRBJ1-2; D is uncertain. From germline, CDR1 is SGHVS and CDR2 FNYEAQ. The CDR3 consists of 11 residues. Trimming pared 7 bases from V and 7 bases from J, leaving 10 bases between. The CDR3 DNA is TGTGCCAGCACCAACGCCGGTGGCTACACCTTC. This codes for CASTNAGGYTF.

This chain connects TRBV9 to TRBJ2-3; 10 nucleotides agree with TRBD2. The germline V gene has CDR1 SGDLS and CDR2 YYNGEE. V trimming: 5 bases; J trimming: 6 bases; junction bases outside the gene matches: 12. This CDR3 comprises 16 residues. DNA for the CDR3: TGTGCCAGCAGTCCCCTTAAAGGACTAGCGGCTGATACGCAGTATTTT. Its translation: CASSPLKGLAADTQYF.

Worth noting for this clone: Within the sample, other DNA sequences also encode this same CDR3. The J gene is TRBJ2-7, the V gene TRBV11-2; D is uncertain. Trimming took off 1 base at V and 4 bases at J, with 8 bases between the two ends. CDR3 size: 13 residues. CDR1 is SGHAT and CDR2 is FQNNGV in the germline V gene. The CDR3 here is CASSLALGYEQYF. In DNA form, the CDR3 reads TGTGCCAGCAGCTTAGCATTGGGGTACGAGCAGTACTTC.

The V gene is TRBV4-3, the J gene TRBJ2-7; TRBD2 matches 10 bases. With 0 bases clipped from V and 0 bases from J, the junction kept 8 bases outside the gene matches. The germline V gene encodes CDR1 LGHNA and CDR2 YSLEER. The CDR3 contains 18 residues. The DNA of the CDR3 is TGCGCCAGCAGCCAAGAGACCGGGACTAGCGCAGCCTCCTACGAGCAGTACTTC. This codes for CASSQETGTSAASYEQYF.

This chain links TRBV4-2 with TRBJ2-1, with 14 bases that match TRBD2. With 6 bases clipped from V and 2 bases from J, the junction kept 9 bases outside the gene matches. The V gene's germline CDR1 is LGHNA and CDR2 YNFKEQ. There are 18 residues in the CDR3. CDR3 protein: CASSTGLAGGYTYNEQFF. The CDR3 region has the DNA TGTGCCAGCAGTACAGGACTAGCGGGAGGTTACACCTACAATGAGCAGTTCTTC.

In this sample, this clone turned up a few times. The rearrangement joins TRBV19 to TRBJ2-7, with TRBD1 identical over 8 bases. V lost 1 base to trimming and J lost 6 bases; unmatched junction nucleotides: 5. CDR1 and CDR2 from the germline V gene are LNHDA and SQIVND (reference sequence). There are 14 residues in the CDR3. CDR3 residues: CASSIAGGLSEQYF. The CDR3 DNA sequence: TGTGCCAGTAGTATAGCAGGGGGCCTTAGCGAGCAGTACTTC.

To note about this clone: Other DNA sequences in the same sample also yield this CDR3. The chain employs TRBV9 and TRBJ2-5; the D gene is possibly TRBD1 (5 bases). The CDR3 extends over 14 amino acids. From germline, CDR1 is SGDLS and CDR2 YYNGEE. The V end was cut by 3 bases, the J end by 4 bases, with 13 bases between. The CDR3 DNA follows: TGTGCCAGCAGCGCCCCAGACAGAGGAGAGACCCAGTACTTC. It translates to CASSAPDRGETQYF.

The chain employs TRBV28 and TRBJ2-1, with 8 bases matching TRBD1. The CDR3 loop spans 16 amino acids. Germline V lookup: CDR1 MDHEN, CDR2 SYDVKM. The V gene end was trimmed by 2 bases and the J gene end by 9 bases; junction bases not matched to a gene: 12. The CDR3 coding sequence is TGTGCCAGCAGTTTACCGAGACAGGGGTTCTCTGGTGAGCAGTTCTTC. Protein sequence: CASSLPRQGFSGEQFF. Filled out from reference TRBV28 and TRBJ2-1, the complete variable domain reads DVKVTQSSRYLVKRTGEKVFLECVQDMDHENMFWYRQDPGLGLRLIYFSYDVKMKEKGDIPEGYSVSREKKERFSLILESASTNQTSMYLCASSLPRQGFSGEQFFGPGTRLTVL.

The J gene is TRBJ2-3, the V gene TRBV11-2; 7 bases map to TRBD2. V gave up 2 bases and J gave up 6 bases; unmatched junction bases: 8. Germline loops: CDR1 SGHAT, CDR2 FQNNGV. The CDR3 is 15 amino acids. CDR3 coding DNA: TGTGCCAGCAGCTTATATTTCGGGGGGAGTGATACGCAGTATTTT. It encodes CASSLYFGGSDTQYF.

The chain is built from TRBV27 and TRBJ2-1; either TRBD1 or TRBD2 may fit D (5 bases each). The germline CDR1 and CDR2 sequences are MNHEY and SMNVEV (reference sequence). This CDR3 is built from 15 residues. The V and J ends lost 2 bases and 7 bases respectively, with 15 bases between them. The CDR3 reads CASSLEGTITNEQFF. In DNA, the CDR3 is TGTGCCAGCAGTTTAGAGGGGACGATAACAAATGAGCAGTTCTTC.

This clone appeared a few times. The chain combines TRBV19 with TRBJ1-1; D possibly corresponds to TRBD1 (5 bases). The CDR3 has 15 amino acids. Germline V gives CDR1 LNHDA, CDR2 SQIVND (reference sequence). Between the trimmed V and J ends, which lost 3 bases and 7 bases, there was a span of 18 bases. The chain's CDR3 is CASSIGAGDGLEAFF. For the CDR3, the DNA is TGTGCCAGTAGTATTGGGGCTGGGGACGGACTTGAAGCTTTCTTT.

This chain joins TRBV2 and TRBJ2-3; D may correspond to TRBD1 or TRBD2 (5 bases each). CDR1 and CDR2 from the germline V gene are SNHLY and FYNNEI. The CDR3 spans 14 residues. V was trimmed by 9 bases and J by 4 bases, leaving 17 bases between them. CDR3 residues: CARGSRDGADTQYF. The CDR3 bases are TGTGCCAGGGGGAGCAGGGATGGGGCAGATACGCAGTATTTT.

This clone has only a few counts. Other DNA sequences in the sample encode the same CDR3. The J gene is TRBJ1-1, the V gene TRBV6-5; D possibly corresponds to TRBD1 (5 bases). The length of the CDR3 is 14 residues. Per germline, CDR1 MNHEY and CDR2 SVGAGI. The V and J ends lost 2 bases and 4 bases respectively, with 11 bases between them. The CDR3 protein is CASSYRTGGTEAFF. For the CDR3, the DNA is TGTGCCAGCAGTTACCGTACTGGGGGCACTGAAGCTTTCTTT.

The J gene is TRBJ1-1, the V gene TRBV29-1, with D tentatively TRBD1 (5 bases). The germline V gene has CDR1 SQVTM and CDR2 ANQGSEA. This CDR3 spans 13 amino acids. V lost 1 base, J lost 5 bases, and 11 bases lay in between. CDR3 residues: CSVEGQGVTEAFF. In DNA, the CDR3 is TGCAGCGTTGAAGGCCAAGGGGTAACTGAAGCTTTCTTT.

This clone was recorded once. The chain uses TRBV28 and TRBJ1-1; D is perhaps TRBD1 (5 bases). CDR3 size: 11 residues. CDR1 is MDHEN and CDR2 is SYDVKM in the germline V gene. Trimming took off 7 bases at V and 6 bases at J, with 9 bases between the two ends. CDR3 sequence (DNA): TGTGCCAGCAATGGGGGACCTGAAGCTTTCTTT. Its translation is CASNGGPEAFF.